Presented here are 18 T cell receptor beta chains from one specimen sequenced in a study of blood T cell repertoires in COVID-19. Assay: immunoSEQ multiplex PCR; the TCRdb copy retains only in-frame clones and omits some. Of 98,000 or so clones listed, 90% to 95% are singletons. Sequencing was done on a sample of peripheral blood. The receptors originated from a human donor in a cohort sampled during active COVID-19.

The J gene is TRBJ1-4, the V gene TRBV9, with D possibly matching TRBD1 (5 bases). This CDR3 is 13 amino acids long. Germline V gene data show CDR1 as SGDLS and CDR2 as YYNGEE. V dropped 3 bases and J dropped 6 bases, with 9 bases sitting between them. The CDR3 here is CASSGQGDEKLFF. The CDR3, as DNA: TGTGCCAGCAGCGGACAAGGGGATGAAAAACTGTTTTTT. The full variable domain, in which reference TRBV9 and TRBJ1-4 provide the parts outside the CDR3, is DSGVTQTPKHLITATGQRVTLRCSPRSGDLSVYWYQQSLDQGLQFLIQYYNGEERAKGNILERFSAQQFPDLHSELNLSSLELGDSALYFCASSGQGDEKLFFGSGTQLSVL.

V gene TRBV24-1 combines with J gene TRBJ2-1; D uncertain. With 2 bases removed from V and 0 bases from J, the gap between germline ends came to 13 bases. This CDR3 contains 17 residues. CDR1 and CDR2 from the germline V gene are KGHDR and SFDVKD. For the CDR3, the DNA is TGTGCCACCAGTGATTCATCGTACGGTCGCTCCTACAATGAGCAGTTCTTC. This gives the protein CATSDSSYGRSYNEQFF.

V and J are TRBV6-2 or TRBV6-3 and TRBJ1-1, with 8 bases matching TRBD1. CDR3 size: 16 residues. The junction had 8 bases not matched to a gene; V was cut back by 2 bases and J by 3 bases. Germline CDR1 and CDR2: MNHEY and SVGEGT. CDR3 amino acids: CASSYLETGDDTEAFF. DNA of the CDR3: TGTGCCAGCAGTTACCTTGAGACAGGGGATGACACTGAAGCTTTCTTT.

The chain uses TRBV5-1 and TRBJ1-5; no clear D. The V end was cut by 7 bases, the J end by 5 bases, with 16 bases between. CDR1 is SGHRS, CDR2 YFSETQ, per germline. This CDR3 has 14 amino acids. In DNA form, the CDR3 reads TGCGCCAGCGAGGAGGCGGGCCTTGATCAGCCCCAGCATTTT. It yields the protein CASEEAGLDQPQHF.

The chain carries TRBV7-6 and TRBJ2-7; TRBD1 matches at 8 bases. The CDR3 has 14 residues. CDR1 and CDR2 from the germline V gene are SGHVS and FNYEAQ. Trimming removed 4 bases from V and 4 bases from J; junction bases left unmatched: 6. The DNA for the CDR3 is TGTGCCAGCAGCTCAATGGACAGGGTTTACGAGCAGTACTTC. Translating it yields CASSSMDRVYEQYF.

The rearrangement joins TRBV6-5 to TRBJ1-1; D is perhaps TRBD1 (5 bases). The germline gives CDR1 MNHEY, CDR2 SVGAGI. V was pared by 5 bases and J by 5 bases, with 18 bases between. The CDR3 totals 15 residues. CDR3 amino acids: CASSPDGGLRTEAFF. For the CDR3, the DNA is TGTGCCAGCAGTCCCGACGGGGGATTGCGGACTGAAGCTTTCTTT.

This clone came up many times. This sequence joins TRBV24-1 and TRBJ1-5; D is possibly TRBD1 (6 bases). The CDR3 covers 13 residues. Trimming stripped 10 bases from V and 3 bases from J, with 12 bases between. Germline CDR1 and CDR2: KGHDR and SFDVKD. The CDR3 DNA follows: TGTGCCACAGCGACAGGAAACAATCAGCCCCAGCATTTT. It is translated as CATATGNNQPQHF.

The chain combines TRBV7-9 with TRBJ1-1; no firm D call. Trimming took off 5 bases at V and 4 bases at J, with 11 bases between the two ends. The CDR3 sequence is 13 residues long. Looked up from germline, CDR1 is SEHNR and CDR2 is FQNEAQ (reference sequence). The CDR3 reads CASSPDGGTEAFF. DNA for the CDR3: TGTGCCAGCAGCCCTGACGGCGGCACTGAAGCTTTCTTT.

The chain combines TRBV9 with TRBJ1-4; TRBD1 aligns across 10 bases. The CDR3 extends over 17 amino acids. J gave up 2 bases and V 3 bases, and 7 bases lay outside the gene matches. CDR1 is SGDLS and CDR2 is YYNGEE in the germline V gene. CDR3 coding DNA: TGTGCCAGCAGCGGCCGGGACAGGGGAGCGACTAATGAAAAACTGTTTTTT. This encodes CASSGRDRGATNEKLFF.

The genes are TRBV7-2 and TRBJ2-7; tentative D call: TRBD1 (6 bases). Trimming shortened V by 1 base and J by 3 bases, and 13 bases separated the two germline ends. Germline V gene data show CDR1 as SGHTA and CDR2 as FQGNSA. CDR3 length equals 15 residues. CDR3 nucleotide sequence: TGTGCCAGCAGCTTAGGGTTCTTACAGGGCTACGAGCAGTACTTC. Translated, it gives CASSLGFLQGYEQYF.

The CDR3 here is CASSFFQTGNSPLHF. The CDR3, as DNA: TGTGCCAGCAGCTTTTTCCAAACAGGGAATTCACCCCTCCACTTT. The chain employs TRBV5-5 and TRBJ1-6; D perhaps matches TRBD1 (6 bases). Germline assignment: CDR1 SGHKS and CDR2 YYEKEE (reference sequence). This CDR3 is built from 15 residues. V was clipped by 2 bases and J by 7 bases, with 13 bases between them.

In this sample, this clone turned up once. The V call is TRBV4-3, the J call TRBJ1-5; D gene ambiguous. V was trimmed by 3 bases and J by 4 bases, leaving 10 bases between them. The germline V gene encodes CDR1 LGHNA and CDR2 YSLEER. CDR3 length: 14 residues. CDR3 residues: CASSQFAGNQPQHF. The CDR3 DNA is TGCGCCAGCAGCCAGTTTGCGGGGAATCAGCCCCAGCATTTT.

The chain links TRBV28 to TRBJ2-5, with 9 bases that match TRBD1. V lost 2 bases and J lost 3; bases outside the gene matches: 4. CDR1 is MDHEN and CDR2 is SYDVKM in the germline V gene. The CDR3 has 15 amino acids. CDR3 region: CASSLNRDREETQYF. CDR3 coding DNA: TGTGCCAGCAGTTTAAATCGGGACAGGGAAGAGACCCAGTACTTC.

This rearrangement joins TRBV5-1 to TRBJ2-1, with TRBD1 matching over 9 bases. The trim removed 3 bases at V and 6 bases at J, leaving 7 bases unmatched. CDR3 size: 15 residues. CDR1 SGHRS and CDR2 YFSETQ come from the germline V gene. The CDR3, as DNA: TGCGCCAGCAGCTCCGGGACAGGGTATATCAATGAGCAGTTCTTC. It translates to CASSSGTGYINEQFF.

The CDR3: CASARDSPSYEQYF. Written as DNA, the CDR3 is TGTGCCAGCGCCCGGGACAGCCCCTCCTACGAGCAGTACTTC. The chain links TRBV28 to TRBJ2-7, with 7 bases fitting TRBD1. The germline V gene has CDR1 MDHEN and CDR2 SYDVKM. The trim removed 8 bases at V and 0 bases at J, leaving 7 bases unmatched. The CDR3 has 14 amino acids.

The J gene is TRBJ1-3, the V gene TRBV29-1; no reliable D call. Germline V gene sequence: CDR1 SQVTM, CDR2 ANQGSEA. This CDR3 has 16 amino acids. Trimming removed 4 bases at V and 0 bases at J, with 16 bases between. The CDR3 loop is CSVVIGGRNSGNTIYF. CDR3 bases: TGCAGCGTTGTCATTGGAGGGCGTAACTCTGGAAACACCATATATTTT.

This chain uses TRBV9 with TRBJ2-1, with 9 bases aligning to TRBD2. Germline lookup yields CDR1 SGDLS and CDR2 YYNGEE. V lost 4 bases and J lost 3; bases outside the gene matches: 11. CDR3 length equals 17 residues. CDR3 loop: CASSLTTGTSFYNEQFF. The CDR3 nucleotides read TGTGCCAGCAGCCTTACCACCGGGACTAGCTTCTACAATGAGCAGTTCTTC.

This chain uses TRBV6-2 or TRBV6-3 with TRBJ2-7; 7 nucleotides agree with TRBD2. Germline-derived CDR1 and CDR2 are MNHEY and SVGEGT. V lost 2 bases, J lost 0 bases, and 4 bases stayed unmatched. This CDR3 comprises 15 residues. CDR3 coding DNA: TGTGCCAGCAGTTACGGGGGGGTGCTCTCCTACGAGCAGTACTTC. It specifies CASSYGGVLSYEQYF.